This is a list of T cell receptor beta chains from one sample in a study of blood T cell repertoires in COVID-19. Profiling relied on immunoSEQ multiplex PCR, and the TCRdb table lists in-frame clones only, not all of them. The repertoire holds about 99,000 clones, about four fifths seen once, with 4% to 5.5% in the top ten. Sequenced: peripheral blood. All receptors come from a man in his 60s with acute or convalescent COVID-19. CDR3s include the opening cysteine and the closing phenylalanine or tryptophan. Fields, in order: CDR3 protein, CDR3 DNA, V gene, clone size, J gene, D gene. The D gene is left open where the match is weak. Clone size, where shown, is once, few, many, or a class for clones that have expanded.

cdr3_aa: CASSRGPGEEKLFF; cdr3_nt: TGTGCCAGCTCACGGGGCCCAGGCGAGGAAAAACTGTTTTTT; v_call: TRBV18; clone_size: -; j_call: TRBJ1-4; d_call: -
cdr3_aa: CASSTGEIQPQHF; cdr3_nt: TGTGCCAGCTCTACAGGGGAGATTCAGCCCCAGCATTTT; v_call: TRBV19; clone_size: -; j_call: TRBJ1-5; d_call: TRBD1
cdr3_aa: CSASQGADTQYF; cdr3_nt: TGCAGTGCTAGTCAGGGCGCAGATACGCAGTATTTT; v_call: TRBV20-1; clone_size: once; j_call: TRBJ2-3; d_call: -
cdr3_aa: CASSILGETNQPQHF; cdr3_nt: TGTGCCAGTAGTATCCTCGGGGAGACCAATCAGCCCCAGCATTTT; v_call: TRBV19; clone_size: -; j_call: TRBJ1-5; d_call: -
cdr3_aa: CAIRGDRGSYNEQFF; cdr3_nt: TGTGCCATCAGGGGGGACAGGGGCTCCTACAATGAGCAGTTCTTC; v_call: TRBV10-3; clone_size: -; j_call: TRBJ2-1; d_call: TRBD1
cdr3_aa: CASSRTVSYEQYF; cdr3_nt: TGTGCCAGCAGTAGGACAGTCTCCTACGAGCAGTACTTC; v_call: TRBV12-3/TRBV12-4; clone_size: -; j_call: TRBJ2-7; d_call: -
cdr3_aa: CASSPSSGTGLLFGGKLFF; cdr3_nt: TGTGCCAGCTCACCCTCCTCCGGGACAGGATTACTCTTTGGGGGAAAACTGTTTTTT; v_call: TRBV18; clone_size: -; j_call: TRBJ1-4; d_call: TRBD1
cdr3_aa: CATNGPGVGDTQYF; cdr3_nt: TGTGCCACCAACGGGCCAGGGGTGGGAGATACGCAGTATTTT; v_call: TRBV24-1; clone_size: -; j_call: TRBJ2-3; d_call: -
cdr3_aa: CASSSKRRGDEQFF; cdr3_nt: TGTGCCAGCAGCTCGAAGCGGAGGGGAGATGAGCAGTTCTTC; v_call: TRBV7-9; clone_size: -; j_call: TRBJ2-1; d_call: -
cdr3_aa: CASSAEWTFPNEQFF; cdr3_nt: TGTGCCAGCAGTGCCGAGTGGACATTCCCCAATGAGCAGTTCTTC; v_call: TRBV2; clone_size: few; j_call: TRBJ2-1; d_call: -
cdr3_aa: CAIRAGTSENTQYF; cdr3_nt: TGTGCCATCAGGGCCGGTACTAGCGAGAATACGCAGTATTTT; v_call: TRBV10-3; clone_size: -; j_call: TRBJ2-3; d_call: TRBD2
cdr3_aa: CASRSTVNTEAFF; cdr3_nt: TGTGCCAGCAGGTCTACAGTGAACACTGAAGCTTTCTTT; v_call: TRBV6-5; clone_size: -; j_call: TRBJ1-1; d_call: -
cdr3_aa: CASRSGTSPVSTDTQYF; cdr3_nt: TGTGCCAGCAGATCCGGGACTAGTCCCGTCAGCACAGATACGCAGTATTTT; v_call: TRBV27; clone_size: -; j_call: TRBJ2-3; d_call: TRBD2
cdr3_aa: CSASQRTNEKLFF; cdr3_nt: TGCAGTGCTAGTCAGCGAACTAATGAAAAACTGTTTTTT; v_call: TRBV20-1; clone_size: -; j_call: TRBJ1-4; d_call: -
cdr3_aa: CASSLEAYRLGETQYF; cdr3_nt: TGCGCCAGCAGCTTGGAGGCTTATCGACTCGGCGAGACCCAGTACTTC; v_call: TRBV5-1; clone_size: -; j_call: TRBJ2-5; d_call: -
cdr3_aa: CASSQGRGYSYEQYF; cdr3_nt: TGCGCCAGCAGCCAAGGGCGGGGCTACTCCTACGAGCAGTACTTC; v_call: TRBV4-3; clone_size: -; j_call: TRBJ2-7; d_call: -
cdr3_aa: CASSEVAGSLYEQFF; cdr3_nt: TGTGCCAGTAGTGAGGTAGCGGGGAGCCTCTATGAGCAGTTCTTC; v_call: TRBV19; clone_size: large; j_call: TRBJ2-1; d_call: TRBD2
cdr3_aa: CASQDRTSYNEQFF; cdr3_nt: TGTGCCAGCCAAGACAGGACTTCCTACAATGAGCAGTTCTTC; v_call: TRBV2; clone_size: -; j_call: TRBJ2-1; d_call: -
cdr3_aa: CASSYGLAGGPLGTDTQYF; cdr3_nt: TGTGCCAGCAGTTATGGACTAGCGGGAGGGCCTTTGGGCACAGATACGCAGTATTTT; v_call: TRBV5-4; clone_size: -; j_call: TRBJ2-3; d_call: TRBD2
cdr3_aa: CASTVTGPSQPQHF; cdr3_nt: TGTGCCAGTACGGTAACAGGCCCTAGTCAGCCCCAGCATTTT; v_call: TRBV19; clone_size: -; j_call: TRBJ1-5; d_call: -
cdr3_aa: CASSVGSSGYNEQFF; cdr3_nt: TGTGCCAGCAGCGTAGGTTCTAGCGGCTACAATGAGCAGTTCTTC; v_call: TRBV9; clone_size: once; j_call: TRBJ2-1; d_call: TRBD2